This T cell receptor beta chain derives from a study of shared clonotypes between healthy human individuals. The study, taken as a whole, reports: On the whole, naive subsets had larger estimated richness than memory subsets had. Sampling included only blood; tissue repertoires likely differ.

Clones were sequenced by immunoSEQ multiplex PCR, and TCRdb holds only the in-frame ones, with some missing. The sample includes a few hundred thousand clones, approximately 97% of them seen just once. The V and J ends lost 6 bases and 2 bases, in that order; junction bases with no gene match: 0. This CDR3 is built from 12 residues. The germline V gene has CDR1 MDHEN and CDR2 SYDVKM. The table lists this clone with a few counts. No antigen is known for it. The source material was naive CD4+ T cells sorted from blood. Indicated subset: CD45RA+ positively selected. The sequence derives from a woman aged 25 to 39 in good health. This chain links TRBV28 with TRBJ2-7; 8 positions agree with TRBD2. CDR3 DNA sequence: TGTGCCAGCAGACTAGCGGCCTACGAGCAGTACTTC. Encoded protein: CASRLAAYEQYF.